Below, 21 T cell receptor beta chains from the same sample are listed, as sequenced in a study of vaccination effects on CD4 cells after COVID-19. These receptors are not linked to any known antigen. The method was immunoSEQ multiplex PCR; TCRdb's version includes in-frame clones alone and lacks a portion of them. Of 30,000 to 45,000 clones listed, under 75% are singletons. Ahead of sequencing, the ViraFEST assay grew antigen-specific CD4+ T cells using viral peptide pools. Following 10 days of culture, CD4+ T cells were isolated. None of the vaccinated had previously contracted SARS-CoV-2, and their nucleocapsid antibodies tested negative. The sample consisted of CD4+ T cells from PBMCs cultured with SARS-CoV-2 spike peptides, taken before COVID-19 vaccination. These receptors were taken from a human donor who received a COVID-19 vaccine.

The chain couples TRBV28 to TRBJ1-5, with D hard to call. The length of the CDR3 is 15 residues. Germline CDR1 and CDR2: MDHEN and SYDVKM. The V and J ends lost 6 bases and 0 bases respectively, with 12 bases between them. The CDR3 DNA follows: TGTGCCAGCAGCCGAGCCCCAGGTAGCAATCAGCCCCAGCATTTT. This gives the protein CASSRAPGSNQPQHF.

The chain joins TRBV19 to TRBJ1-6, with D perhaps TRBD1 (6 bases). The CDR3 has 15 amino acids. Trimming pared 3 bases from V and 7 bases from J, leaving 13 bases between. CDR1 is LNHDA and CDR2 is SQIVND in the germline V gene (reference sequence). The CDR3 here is CASSIGGRVNSPLHF. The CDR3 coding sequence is TGTGCCAGTAGTATCGGGGGGCGGGTGAATTCACCCCTCCACTTT.

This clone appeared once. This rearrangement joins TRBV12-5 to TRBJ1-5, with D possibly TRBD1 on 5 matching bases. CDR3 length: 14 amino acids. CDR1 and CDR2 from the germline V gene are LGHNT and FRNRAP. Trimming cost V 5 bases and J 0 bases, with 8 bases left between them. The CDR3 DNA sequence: TGTGCTAGTGGTACGGGGCTTAGCAATCAGCCCCAGCATTTT. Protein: CASGTGLSNQPQHF.

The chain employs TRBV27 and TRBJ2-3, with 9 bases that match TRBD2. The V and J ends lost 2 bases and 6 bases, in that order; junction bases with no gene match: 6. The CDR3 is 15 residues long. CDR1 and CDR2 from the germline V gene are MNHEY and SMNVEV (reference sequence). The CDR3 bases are TGTGCCAGCAGTTTACAGGGCGGGAGGGCGGATACGCAGTATTTT. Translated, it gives CASSLQGGRADTQYF.

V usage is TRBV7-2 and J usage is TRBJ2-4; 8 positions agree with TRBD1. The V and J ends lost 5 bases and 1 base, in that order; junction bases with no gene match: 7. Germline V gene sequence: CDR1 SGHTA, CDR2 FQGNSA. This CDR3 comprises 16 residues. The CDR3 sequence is CASSQQGENAKNIQYF. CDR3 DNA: TGTGCCAGCAGCCAACAGGGGGAGAACGCCAAAAACATTCAGTACTTC.

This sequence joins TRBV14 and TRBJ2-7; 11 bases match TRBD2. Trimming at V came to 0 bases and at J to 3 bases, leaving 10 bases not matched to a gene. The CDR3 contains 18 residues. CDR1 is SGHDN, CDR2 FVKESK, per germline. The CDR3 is CASSQDRGLLAGVYEQYF. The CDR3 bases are TGTGCCAGCAGCCAAGATCGGGGGTTACTAGCGGGAGTCTACGAGCAGTACTTC. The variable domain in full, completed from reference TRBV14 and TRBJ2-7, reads EAGVTQFPSHSVIEKGQTVTLRCDPISGHDNLYWYRRVMGKEIKFLLHFVKESKQDESGMPNNRFLAERTGGTYSTLKVQPAELEDSGVYFCASSQDRGLLAGVYEQYFGPGTRLTVT.

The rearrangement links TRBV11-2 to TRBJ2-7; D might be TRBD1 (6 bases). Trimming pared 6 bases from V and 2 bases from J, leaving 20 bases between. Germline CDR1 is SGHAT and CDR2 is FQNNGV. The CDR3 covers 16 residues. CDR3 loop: CASSRLSGTWTYEQYF. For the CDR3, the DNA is TGTGCCAGCAGTCGTCTATCCGGGACATGGACCTACGAGCAGTACTTC.

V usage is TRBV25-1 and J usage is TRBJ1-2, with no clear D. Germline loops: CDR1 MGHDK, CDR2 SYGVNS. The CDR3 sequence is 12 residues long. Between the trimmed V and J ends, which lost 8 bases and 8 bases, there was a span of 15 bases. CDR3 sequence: CASQTPGRGYTF. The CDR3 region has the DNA TGTGCCAGCCAGACGCCCGGACGGGGCTACACCTTC.

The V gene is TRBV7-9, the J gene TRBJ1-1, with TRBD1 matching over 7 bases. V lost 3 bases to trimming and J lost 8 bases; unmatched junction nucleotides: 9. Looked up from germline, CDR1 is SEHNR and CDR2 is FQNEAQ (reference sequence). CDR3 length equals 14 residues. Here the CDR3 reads CASSFTAGQAEAFF. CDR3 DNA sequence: TGTGCCAGCAGCTTCACCGCAGGACAGGCCGAAGCTTTCTTT.

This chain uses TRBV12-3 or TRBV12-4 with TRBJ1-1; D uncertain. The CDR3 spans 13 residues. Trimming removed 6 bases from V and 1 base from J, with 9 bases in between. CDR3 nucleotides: TGTGCCAGCAGGTCCGGGTCGAACACTGAAGCTTTCTTT. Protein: CASRSGSNTEAFF.

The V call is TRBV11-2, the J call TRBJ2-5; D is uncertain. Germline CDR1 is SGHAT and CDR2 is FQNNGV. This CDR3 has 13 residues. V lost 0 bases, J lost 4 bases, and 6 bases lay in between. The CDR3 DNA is TGTGCCAGCAGCTTAGAAAGGGCAGAGACCCAGTACTTC. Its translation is CASSLERAETQYF.

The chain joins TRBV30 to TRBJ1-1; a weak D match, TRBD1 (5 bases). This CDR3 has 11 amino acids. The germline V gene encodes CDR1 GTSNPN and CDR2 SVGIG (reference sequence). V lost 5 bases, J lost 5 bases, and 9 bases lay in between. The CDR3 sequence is CAWGRQTEAFF. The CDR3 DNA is TGTGCCTGGGGAAGACAGACTGAAGCTTTCTTT.

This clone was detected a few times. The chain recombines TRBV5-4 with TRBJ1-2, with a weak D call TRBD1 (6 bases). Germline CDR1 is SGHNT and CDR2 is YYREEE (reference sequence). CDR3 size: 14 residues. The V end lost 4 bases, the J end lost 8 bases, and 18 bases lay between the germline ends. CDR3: CASSPRGGARGYTF. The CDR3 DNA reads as TGTGCCAGCAGCCCCCGAGGGGGGGCGCGGGGCTACACCTTC.

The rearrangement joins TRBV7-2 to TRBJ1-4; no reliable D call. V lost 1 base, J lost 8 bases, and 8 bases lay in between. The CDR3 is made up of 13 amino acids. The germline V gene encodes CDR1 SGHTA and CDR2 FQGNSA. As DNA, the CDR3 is TGTGCCAGCAGCTTAGATCCGGAGGAAAAACTGTTTTTT. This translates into CASSLDPEEKLFF. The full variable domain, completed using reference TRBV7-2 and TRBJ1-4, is GAGVSQSPSNKVTEKGKDVELRCDPISGHTALYWYRQSLGQGLEFLIYFQGNSAPDKSGLPSDRFSAERTGGSVSTLTIQRTQQEDSAVYLCASSLDPEEKLFFGSGTQLSVL.

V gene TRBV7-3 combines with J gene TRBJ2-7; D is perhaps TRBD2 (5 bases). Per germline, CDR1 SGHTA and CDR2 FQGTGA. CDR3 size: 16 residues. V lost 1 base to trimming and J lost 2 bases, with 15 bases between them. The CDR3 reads CASSLMRAYSPYEQYF. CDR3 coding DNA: TGTGCCAGCAGCTTAATGAGGGCCTACTCGCCCTACGAGCAGTACTTC.

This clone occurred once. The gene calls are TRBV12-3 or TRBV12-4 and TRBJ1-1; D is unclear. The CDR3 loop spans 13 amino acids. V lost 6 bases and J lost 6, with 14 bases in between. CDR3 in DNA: TGTGCCAGCAGCCTCCATCTGCACCCTGAAGCTTTCTTT. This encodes CASSLHLHPEAFF.

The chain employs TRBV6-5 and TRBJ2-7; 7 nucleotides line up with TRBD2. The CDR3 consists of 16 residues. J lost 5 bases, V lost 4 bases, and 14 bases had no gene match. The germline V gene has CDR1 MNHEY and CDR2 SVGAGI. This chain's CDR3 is CASSSLRTGGPHEQYF. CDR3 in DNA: TGTGCCAGCAGTTCGCTGAGGACGGGAGGCCCACACGAGCAGTACTTC.

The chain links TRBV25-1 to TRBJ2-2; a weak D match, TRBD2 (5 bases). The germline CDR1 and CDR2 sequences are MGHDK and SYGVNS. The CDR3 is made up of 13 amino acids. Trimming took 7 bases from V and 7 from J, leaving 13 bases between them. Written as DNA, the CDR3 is TGTGCCAGCACAAATAGCGCCGTCGGGGAGCTGTTTTTT. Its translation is CASTNSAVGELFF.

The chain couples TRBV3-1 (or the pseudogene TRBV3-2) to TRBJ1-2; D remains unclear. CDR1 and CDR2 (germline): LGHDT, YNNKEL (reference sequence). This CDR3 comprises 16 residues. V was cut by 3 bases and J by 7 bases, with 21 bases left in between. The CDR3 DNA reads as TGTGCCAGCAGCCAGAGAGGGAGGATAGCCGCTGGTGGCTACACCTTC. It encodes CASSQRGRIAAGGYTF.

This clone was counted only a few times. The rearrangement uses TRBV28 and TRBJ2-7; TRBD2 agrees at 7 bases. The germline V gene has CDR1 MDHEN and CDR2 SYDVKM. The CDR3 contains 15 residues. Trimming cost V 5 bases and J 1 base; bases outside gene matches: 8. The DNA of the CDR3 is TGTGCCAGCAGTCCCCGGGACTACACTTCCTACGAGCAGTACTTC. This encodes CASSPRDYTSYEQYF.

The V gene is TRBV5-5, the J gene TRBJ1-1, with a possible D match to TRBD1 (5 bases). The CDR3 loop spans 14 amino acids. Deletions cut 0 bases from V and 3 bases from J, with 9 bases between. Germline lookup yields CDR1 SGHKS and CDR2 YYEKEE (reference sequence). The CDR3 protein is CASSLEGAYTEAFF. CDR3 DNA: TGTGCCAGCAGCTTGGAAGGGGCCTACACTGAAGCTTTCTTT.